Following are 4 T cell receptor beta chains from one sample sequenced in a study of T cell responses to AZD1222 COVID-19 vaccine. Profiled with immunoSEQ multiplex PCR; TCRdb holds only in-frame clones, not every one. The sample includes 85,000 to 110,000 clones, approximately 88% seen only once; the top ten take roughly 20%. The sequencing used peripheral blood, collected on day 0 of AZD1222 vaccination. The receptors shown here come from an adult in good health.

The chain employs TRBV25-1 and TRBJ2-7; tentatively, D is TRBD2 (5 bases). The germline V gene encodes CDR1 MGHDK and CDR2 SYGVNS. V gave up 3 bases and J gave up 2 bases, with 14 bases separating them. The CDR3 extends over 15 amino acids. Written as DNA, the CDR3 is TGTGCCAGCAGTGACGGAGGAGGAGGAGCCTACGAGCAGTACTTC. Protein product: CASSDGGGGAYEQYF.

V and J are TRBV4-3 and TRBJ2-3; D is ambiguous. V gave up 6 bases and J gave up 0 bases, with 10 bases separating them. This CDR3 has 14 amino acids. Germline CDR1 reads LGHNA; CDR2 reads YSLEER. Here the CDR3 DNA reads TGCGCCAGCAGTGGGAAAACTAGCACAGATACGCAGTATTTT. Translation gives CASSGKTSTDTQYF.

The V call is TRBV19, the J call TRBJ1-5; no firm D call. The CDR3 contains 15 residues. Germline V CDR1 and CDR2: LNHDA, SQIVND (reference sequence). The V end was cut by 3 bases, the J end by 0 bases, with 9 bases between. In DNA, the CDR3 is TGTGCCAGTAGTATTTCCCGAAATAGCAATCAGCCCCAGCATTTT. Translated: CASSISRNSNQPQHF.

The V call is TRBV27, the J call TRBJ1-2; no clear D. Germline V lookup: CDR1 MNHEY, CDR2 SMNVEV (reference sequence). Trimming pared 5 bases from V and 6 bases from J, leaving 25 bases between. The CDR3 has 17 residues. CDR3 nucleotides: TGTGCCAGCAGTCTCACGTTTTTGGGCGGGCTACGTAATGGCTACACCTTC. It is translated as CASSLTFLGGLRNGYTF.